Shown below are 31 T cell receptor beta chains from a single sample sequenced in a study of naive and memory T cell subsets. Antigen specificity for these receptors is unknown. Both TRBC1 and TRBC2 were covered by a beta constant-region primer of two equimolar oligonucleotides. Ligated cDNA was amplified by four rounds of PCR with nested alpha and beta constant-region primers and SP2. TCRdb recomputed calls from the UMI-ligation and nested PCR reads with MiXCR, one row per CDR3 protein. The data show roughly 150,000 distinct CDR3 sequences, roughly 22% seen once. Regarding the study as a whole: Especially in CD8 cells, naive repertoires contained a few larger clonotypes, possibly CD45RA-re-expressing memory cells.

Input material: naive CD4+ T cells from blood. The origin of the receptors is a human donor in good health.

This clonotype appeared many times. The rearrangement uses TRBV13 and TRBJ2-5; D gene unclear. Deletions cut 2 bases from V and 5 bases from J, with 3 bases between. The CDR3 extends over 11 amino acids. Germline V gene data show CDR1 as PRHDT and CDR2 as FYEKMQ (reference sequence). CDR3 nucleotides: TGTGCCAGCAGCTTATGGGAGACCCAGTACTTC. Amino acids: CASSLWETQYF. Together with reference TRBV13 and TRBJ2-5, the CDR3 gives the full variable domain: AAGVIQSPRHLIKEKRETATLKCYPIPRHDTVYWYQQGPGQDPQFLISFYEKMQSDKGSIPDRFSAQQFSDYHSELNMSSLELGDSALYFCASSLWETQYFGPGTRLLVL.

This clonotype was seen only a few times. The chain links TRBV10-2 to TRBJ1-1, with D perhaps TRBD1 (5 bases). CDR1 is WSHSY, CDR2 SAAADI, per germline. The V end lost 10 bases, the J end lost 1 base, and 13 bases lay between the germline ends. The CDR3 spans 13 residues. The CDR3 protein is CATRGTGNTEAFF. The CDR3 region has the DNA TGCGCCACCCGAGGAACAGGGAACACTGAAGCTTTCTTT.

A few counts support this clonotype. The chain carries TRBV7-6 and TRBJ2-1, with D hard to call. The CDR3 consists of 12 residues. The V gene lost 0 bases and the J gene lost 6 bases, with 3 bases spanning the gap. The germline V gene encodes CDR1 SGHVS and CDR2 FNYEAQ. CDR3 nucleotides: TGTGCCAGCAGCTTAGCGTTCAATGAGCAGTTCTTC. This gives the protein CASSLAFNEQFF. The full variable domain, completed using reference TRBV7-6 and TRBJ2-1, is GAGVSQSPRYKVTKRGQDVALRCDPISGHVSLYWYRQALGQGPEFLTYFNYEAQQDKSGLPNDRFSAERPEGSISTLTIQRTEQRDSAMYRCASSLAFNEQFFGPGTRLTVL.

The chain employs TRBV30 and TRBJ2-7, with a possible D match to TRBD2 (5 bases). From germline, CDR1 is GTSNPN and CDR2 SVGIG (reference sequence). Deletions cut 3 bases from V and 2 bases from J, with 11 bases between. The CDR3 consists of 13 residues. The CDR3 DNA follows: TGTGCCTGGAGCGAAAGCGGAGCCTACGAGCAGTACTTC. It is translated as CAWSESGAYEQYF.

This clonotype showed up just a few times. This sequence joins TRBV9 and TRBJ2-1, with D hard to call. The germline V and J ends were trimmed by 0 bases and 8 bases, with 15 bases remaining between them. Germline values: CDR1 SGDLS, CDR2 YYNGEE. The CDR3 contains 15 residues. DNA for the CDR3: TGTGCCAGCAGCGTAGACGGGCAGAGTAGGTATGAGCAGTTCTTC. This encodes CASSVDGQSRYEQFF.

The chain carries TRBV29-1 and TRBJ2-7; 8 positions agree with TRBD1. Germline V gene data show CDR1 as SQVTM and CDR2 as ANQGSEA. J lost 0 bases, V lost 7 bases, and 17 bases had no gene match. This CDR3 has 17 amino acids. The CDR3 is CSAERKVQGAGSYEQYF. DNA of the CDR3: TGCAGCGCGGAGAGAAAGGTCCAGGGGGCAGGCTCCTACGAGCAGTACTTC.

V gene TRBV2 combines with J gene TRBJ1-6; no clear D gene. The length of the CDR3 is 14 residues. Per the germline V gene, CDR1 is SNHLY and CDR2 is FYNNEI. V dropped 4 bases and J dropped 7 bases, with 11 bases sitting between them. The CDR3 sequence: CASSGSEGNSPLHF. Here the CDR3 DNA reads TGTGCCAGCAGTGGGTCTGAGGGAAATTCACCCCTCCACTTT.

This clonotype was seen more than once but under ten times. One junction end disagrees with the germline gene, perhaps due to a read error. CDR3 bases: TGCGCCAGCAGTGAGTCTGGCAACACCATATATTTT. Its protein product is CASSESGNTIYF. This chain joins TRBV10-2 and TRBJ1-3; no firm D call. The CDR3 contains 12 residues. Germline CDR1 is WSHSY and CDR2 is SAAADI.

This chain uses TRBV11-2 with TRBJ1-2; possible D gene TRBD1, 6 bases. Trimming cost V 5 bases and J 8 bases, with 21 bases left between them. This CDR3 is built from 15 residues. CDR1 and CDR2 (germline): SGHAT, FQNNGV. The CDR3 DNA reads TGTGCCAGCAGCCTAACAGGGTTATCGATATCGGGCTACACCTTC. Translation: CASSLTGLSISGYTF.

Only a few counts were recorded for this clonotype. The chain uses TRBV5-1 and TRBJ1-5; TRBD1 might be the D (6 bases). V gave up 7 bases and J gave up 0 bases, with 14 bases separating them. This CDR3 comprises 15 residues. CDR1 is SGHRS, CDR2 YFSETQ, per germline. CDR3 in amino acids: CASAVSTGSNQPQHF. In DNA, the CDR3 is TGCGCCAGCGCTGTTTCGACAGGTAGCAATCAGCCCCAGCATTTT.

CDR3: CASSELAGGTRTDTQYF. The CDR3 DNA follows: TGTGCCAGCAGTGAACTAGCGGGAGGGACCCGCACAGATACGCAGTATTTT. V and J are TRBV6-1 and TRBJ2-3; 12 bases are shared with TRBD2. The CDR3 loop spans 17 amino acids. The germline V gene encodes CDR1 MNHNS and CDR2 SASEGT. V lost 2 bases and J lost 1; bases outside the gene matches: 4.

There are many counts of this clonotype. The chain is built from TRBV30 and TRBJ2-1; 7 nucleotides line up with TRBD2. Germline CDR1 GTSNPN, CDR2 SVGIG (reference sequence). Trimming cost V 0 bases and J 4 bases; bases outside gene matches: 9. The length of the CDR3 is 16 residues. This CDR3 is CAWSVRGLGFYNEQFF. The CDR3 DNA is TGTGCCTGGAGTGTACGAGGACTAGGGTTTTACAATGAGCAGTTCTTC.

The chain joins TRBV28 to TRBJ1-4; possibly TRBD1 for D (6 bases). With 8 bases removed from V and 5 bases from J, the gap between germline ends came to 12 bases. This CDR3 has 13 residues. The germline V gene has CDR1 MDHEN and CDR2 SYDVKM. CDR3 in DNA: TGTGCCAGCTGGAGTCAGGGGAATGAAAAACTGTTTTTT. As protein: CASWSQGNEKLFF.

Points on this clonotype: The conserved final phenylalanine or tryptophan is absent from the CDR3, which likely points to a read error. This chain links TRBV20-1 with TRBJ2-7; D unresolved. The germline gives CDR1 DFQATT, CDR2 SNEGSKA (reference sequence). The V gene lost 1 base and the J gene lost 2 bases, with 15 bases spanning the gap. The CDR3 is 15 amino acids. CDR3 DNA: TGCAGTGCTAGAGCCACACTACTCCAAACCTACGAGCAGTACTCC. Protein: CSARATLLQTYEQYS.

This clonotype appeared many times. The chain couples TRBV2 to TRBJ2-1, with D hard to call. Germline V gene lookup returns CDR1 SNHLY and CDR2 FYNNEI. With 4 bases removed from V and 7 bases from J, the gap between germline ends came to 20 bases. This CDR3 is 16 amino acids long. The CDR3 nucleotides read TGTGCCAGCAGTGCTAGGGTTCTGAGCGTTGGGAATGAGCAGTTCTTC. Translating gives CASSARVLSVGNEQFF.

This clonotype was observed many times. The chain couples TRBV12-3 or TRBV12-4 to TRBJ2-1; maybe TRBD2 (6 bases). Trimming removed 1 base from V and 7 bases from J, with 20 bases in between. The CDR3 has 17 residues. CDR3 in amino acids: CASSLERWGDSRNEQFF. In DNA form, the CDR3 reads TGTGCCAGCAGTTTAGAAAGGTGGGGGGACTCGAGGAATGAGCAGTTCTTC.

CDR3 amino acids: CASSLGGAYNSPLHF. Here the CDR3 DNA reads TGTGCCAGCAGTTTAGGAGGGGCTTATAATTCACCCCTCCACTTT. The chain uses TRBV28 and TRBJ1-6; D possibly corresponds to TRBD1 (5 bases). The CDR3 extends over 15 amino acids. Trimming took 2 bases from V and 4 from J, leaving 9 bases between them. In germline, CDR1 is MDHEN, CDR2 SYDVKM.

This clonotype was counted only a few times. The rearrangement joins TRBV4-3 to TRBJ2-4; no clear D gene. V was trimmed by 1 base and J by 0 bases, leaving 10 bases between them. This CDR3 is built from 16 residues. Germline-derived CDR1 and CDR2 are LGHNA and YSLEER. The CDR3 loop reads CASSQGEQLAKNIQYF. DNA of the CDR3: TGCGCCAGCAGCCAAGGAGAACAGCTAGCCAAAAACATTCAGTACTTC.

This clonotype was picked up one time. The chain couples TRBV4-1 to TRBJ1-2, with no clear D. This CDR3 has 15 residues. From germline, CDR1 is MGHRA and CDR2 YSYEKL. V lost 1 base to trimming and J lost 4 bases, with 13 bases between them. CDR3 loop: CASSQGPGVFYGYTF. CDR3 DNA sequence: TGCGCCAGCAGCCAAGGGCCAGGCGTTTTCTATGGCTACACCTTC.

This clonotype was picked up many times. V usage is TRBV20-1 and J usage is TRBJ2-3, with a weak D call TRBD2 (6 bases). With 5 bases removed from V and 6 bases from J, the gap between germline ends came to 15 bases. This CDR3 is built from 13 residues. Germline CDR1 DFQATT, CDR2 SNEGSKA (reference sequence). The CDR3, as DNA: TGCAGTGCTCGACCCCGGGGGAGGGATACGCAGTATTTT. Encoded protein: CSARPRGRDTQYF.

This clonotype has just a few counts. This sequence joins TRBV27 and TRBJ2-3; D is unresolved. Germline V lookup: CDR1 MNHEY, CDR2 SMNVEV (reference sequence). V was trimmed by 2 bases and J by 2 bases, leaving 8 bases between them. This CDR3 is 14 amino acids long. The CDR3 protein is CASSLRSDTDTQYF. In DNA, the CDR3 is TGTGCCAGCAGTTTAAGGAGCGACACAGATACGCAGTATTTT.

The V gene is TRBV5-5, the J gene TRBJ2-1; 10 bases match TRBD1. The V gene end was trimmed by 3 bases and the J gene end by 2 bases; junction bases not matched to a gene: 5. Looked up from germline, CDR1 is SGHKS and CDR2 is YYEKEE (reference sequence). CDR3 length: 16 amino acids. CDR3 nucleotides: TGTGCCAGCAGCTCGGGACAGGGGTACCCCTACAATGAGCAGTTCTTC. This translates into CASSSGQGYPYNEQFF.

J is TRBJ2-3 and V is TRBV6-6, with D possibly matching TRBD1 (5 bases). V was shortened by 0 bases and J by 7 bases, with 11 bases between the two germline ends. CDR1 MNHNY and CDR2 SVGAGI come from the germline V gene (reference sequence). The CDR3 is made up of 14 amino acids. The CDR3: CASSYSSPGNTQYF. The CDR3, as DNA: TGTGCCAGCAGTTACTCGAGTCCAGGGAATACGCAGTATTTT.

For the CDR3, the DNA is TGTGCCAGCTCGATGGGAGGGGGGAGGAATGAGCAGTTCTTC. Translation: CASSMGGGRNEQFF. The J gene is TRBJ2-1, the V gene TRBV28, with D possibly matching TRBD2 (7 bases). The germline gives CDR1 MDHEN, CDR2 SYDVKM. Trimming cost V 8 bases and J 7 bases, with 18 bases left between them. This CDR3 spans 14 amino acids.

The V gene is TRBV20-1, the J gene TRBJ2-3; 9 bases align to TRBD2. V lost 3 bases and J lost 3; bases outside the gene matches: 7. Germline V gene sequence: CDR1 DFQATT, CDR2 SNEGSKA (reference sequence). CDR3 size: 15 residues. The CDR3 DNA reads TGCAGTGCTAGCCCCTTTGCGGGAGGGACAGATACGCAGTATTTT. Its translation is CSASPFAGGTDTQYF.

This clonotype came up a few times. The chain has TRBV12-3 or TRBV12-4 and TRBJ2-7, with a possible D match to TRBD2 (6 bases). CDR3 length: 12 residues. The V and J ends lost 5 bases and 9 bases respectively, with 14 bases between them. The CDR3 here is CASSTLGGRQYF. CDR3 in DNA: TGTGCCAGCAGTACTTTGGGGGGTCGGCAGTACTTC.

This clonotype was detected a few times. V usage is TRBV28 and J usage is TRBJ2-5; the D gene is possibly TRBD2 (6 bases). Trimming took 3 bases from V and 3 from J, leaving 14 bases between them. This CDR3 is built from 15 residues. Per the germline V gene, CDR1 is MDHEN and CDR2 is SYDVKM. CDR3 loop: CASSFGGTGEETQYF. The CDR3 DNA reads TGTGCCAGCAGTTTCGGCGGGACGGGGGAAGAGACCCAGTACTTC. Using reference TRBV28 and TRBJ2-5 for the parts outside the CDR3, the full variable domain is DVKVTQSSRYLVKRTGEKVFLECVQDMDHENMFWYRQDPGLGLRLIYFSYDVKMKEKGDIPEGYSVSREKKERFSLILESASTNQTSMYLCASSFGGTGEETQYFGPGTRLLVL.

The chain carries TRBV11-2 and TRBJ1-2; D ambiguous. The CDR3 loop spans 18 amino acids. From germline, CDR1 is SGHAT and CDR2 FQNNGV. V was pared by 4 bases and J by 2 bases, with 23 bases between. CDR3 bases: TGTGCCAGCAGCTCTCGAGTGCCAGGTTTAAAGAAGAACTATGGCTACACCTTC. It is translated as CASSSRVPGLKKNYGYTF.

This clonotype has more than one count but fewer than ten. This chain connects TRBV11-2 to TRBJ2-3; no definite D call. The CDR3 loop spans 13 amino acids. The germline V and J ends were trimmed by 1 base and 5 bases, with 7 bases remaining between them. CDR1 SGHAT and CDR2 FQNNGV come from the germline V gene. The CDR3 here is CASSLGVVDTQYF. The CDR3 bases are TGTGCCAGCAGCTTAGGGGTCGTAGATACGCAGTATTTT.

This clonotype showed up just once. A read error is possible here, since a much larger clone lies one base away. The chain uses TRBV29-1 and TRBJ1-5; 7 bases agree with TRBD1. The CDR3 contains 12 residues. CDR1 and CDR2 from the germline V gene are SQVTM and ANQGSEA. Unmatched junction bases numbered 3, after V lost 4 bases and J lost 6 bases. CDR3 loop: CSVVGGGQPQHF. DNA of the CDR3: TGCAGCGTTGTAGGGGGCGGTCAGCCCCAGCATTTT. The full variable domain, with the rest looked up from reference TRBV29-1 and TRBJ1-5, is SAVISQKPSRDICQRGTSLTIQCQVDSQVTMMFWYRQQPGQSLTLIATANQGSEATYESGFVIDKFPISRPNLTFSTLTVSNMSPEDSSIYLCSVVGGGQPQHFGDGTRLSIL.

This clonotype turned up a few times. DNA for the CDR3: TGTGCCACCAGCAGAGGTACTAGCTACTCCGGGGAGCTGTTTTTT. Translation gives CATSRGTSYSGELFF. The rearrangement links TRBV15 to TRBJ2-2, with D perhaps TRBD2 (6 bases). V dropped 1 base and J dropped 6 bases, with 12 bases sitting between them. The CDR3 has 15 residues. Germline V CDR1 and CDR2: LNHNV, YYDKDF (reference sequence).